The sequence of this TCR beta chain was determined in a study of T cell repertoires in cytomegalovirus infection. Background on the study: Use of recently identified HLA-C-restricted and well-studied HLA-B-restricted CMV epitopes was part of the study. Carrying CMV and the relevant HLA type showed in public TCR beta signatures. General observations from the study: Clonotypes of TCR beta that were HLA-C-restricted and CMV-specific dominated the ex vivo response. CMV carriers having the relevant HLA were flagged by cumulative public TCR beta family frequency.

There are 14 residues in the CDR3. V lost 3 bases and J 7 bases, leaving 16 bases between the germline ends. TCRdb reanalysed the reads using MiXCR and keeps one entry per CDR3 protein. Among 70,000 to 85,000 distinct CDR3 sequences, roughly 37% were seen once, and the ten largest hold 93%. This clonotype occurred a few times. Antigen unknown. The TCR comes from a human donor in good health (CMV status not recorded). Some clones in this sample may be carry-over from other donors' samples. The sequencing used CD8+ T cells from cultured PBMCs, collected from culture after CMV antigen stimulation. The J gene is TRBJ2-7, the V gene TRBV12-3 or TRBV12-4, with D possibly matching TRBD1 (7 bases). The CDR3 DNA is TGTGCCAGCAGTTTTGCGGGACAGTATCCGGAGCAGTACTTC. This codes for CASSFAGQYPEQYF.